This T cell receptor beta chain was profiled in a study of cytomegalovirus exposure and HLA in healthy donors. The study, taken as a whole, reports: Specificity for CMV antigens was confirmed in vitro for a few of the CMV-associated chains. Later analysis identified 16,951 TCR beta sequences associated with HLA alleles, using a false discovery rate threshold of 0.05.

The PCR was carried out with 60 Vbeta primers and 13 Jbeta primers. Source study methods: Later, 65 million to 85 million unique TCR beta chains were counted in an analysis, and 10 million to 12 million of them were shared. TCRdb's table, derived via immunoSEQ multiplex PCR, lists solely in-frame clones and lacks some. V, J and clone size derive from that table, while D and trimming were established from the DNA sequence. The data show about 240,000 clones, with 80% to 85% seen just once and around 8.3% held by the top ten. The germline CDR1 and CDR2 sequences are KGHSH and LQKENI. V lost 0 bases and J 2 bases, leaving 13 bases between the germline ends. The CDR3 spans 17 residues. This clone showed up just once. Its cognate antigen is unknown.

Sample: PBMCs. This TCR derives from a woman aged 60-70 years in good health and CMV-seropositive. The gene calls are TRBV18 and TRBJ2-2, with TRBD2 as a possible D gene (6 bases). CDR3 DNA sequence: TGTGCCAGCTCACCACCGAACAAGGGGACTAACACCGGGGAGCTGTTTTTT. It is translated as CASSPPNKGTNTGELFF.